This entry features one T cell receptor (beta chain) sequence. Its antigen is unknown. This sample stems from a study of T cells in Graves' hyperthyroidism and ophthalmopathy. The study's findings and limits: It was a median roughly six months before onset that the model predicted ophthalmopathy.

Authors of the study amplified TCR beta CDR3 regions from RNA transcripts. The TCR CDR3 first-round RT-PCR relied on the HTBI primer set. TCRdb passed the multiplex PCR reads through MiXCR, listing each CDR3 protein once. The sample includes approximately 640,000 distinct CDR3 sequences, over 40% seen only once; the top ten take less than 9.5%. Germline CDR1 is SEHNR and CDR2 is FQNEAQ (reference sequence). The V and J ends lost 7 bases and 1 base, in that order; junction bases with no gene match: 2. The length of the CDR3 is 13 residues. Exclusion criteria comprised uncontrolled infection, other autoimmune disease, pregnancy or lactation. Diagnostic decisions used clinical symptoms, serum thyroxine and TRAb, thyroid ultrasound and orbital computed tomography.

Sequencing was performed on peripheral blood or thyroid tissue (not recorded which). The chain employs TRBV7-9 and TRBJ2-7; 9 nucleotides align to TRBD2. This TCR was sampled from an adult man with Graves' disease, either hyperthyroidism or ophthalmopathy (not recorded which). The chain's CDR3 is CASTSGGSYEQYF. The CDR3 nucleotides read TGTGCCAGCACAAGCGGGGGGTCCTACGAGCAGTACTTC.